The rows below give T cell receptor beta chains drawn from one sample of a study of T cell responses to AZD1222 COVID-19 vaccine. The protocol was immunoSEQ multiplex PCR, while the TCRdb copy is restricted to in-frame clones and leaves out a portion. The sample consists of around 140,000 clones, 75% to 90% of them appearing once. This sample comprised peripheral blood, obtained on day 0 of AZD1222 vaccination. These receptor sequences come from an adult in good health. CDR3s include the opening cysteine and the closing phenylalanine or tryptophan. D genes are given only for firm matches. For some rows the clone size is stated as once, few or many, or as a class when expanded; others skip it.

TRBD2	.	TRBV4-1	TRBJ2-1	15	CASSHLAGGPGEQFF	TGCGCCAGCAGCCATCTAGCGGGGGGCCCCGGTGAGCAGTTCTTC
.	.	TRBV3-1/TRBV3-2	TRBJ2-7	13	CASSQASQGEQYF	TGTGCCAGCAGCCAAGCGAGTCAAGGCGAGCAGTACTTC
.	.	TRBV25-1	TRBJ1-3	14	CASSDPSKGNTIYF	TGTGCCAGCAGTGACCCCTCCAAGGGAAACACCATATATTTT
.	once	TRBV5-1	TRBJ1-5	15	CASSLDGTSNQPQHF	TGCGCCAGCAGCTTGGACGGGACTAGCAATCAGCCCCAGCATTTT
TRBD1	.	TRBV2	TRBJ2-7	13	CATRTGWAYEQYF	TGTGCCACCCGGACAGGTTGGGCCTACGAGCAGTACTTC
.	.	TRBV29-1	TRBJ1-6	13	CSVRLPADNLLHF	TGCAGCGTTCGCCTCCCGGCAGACAATCTACTCCACTTT
TRBD1	.	TRBV29-1	TRBJ1-2	11	CSVAGQGGYTF	TGCAGCGTTGCCGGACAGGGTGGCTACACCTTC
.	.	TRBV11-2	TRBJ1-4	17	CASSLSRDARKNEKLFF	TGTGCCAGCAGCTTAAGCCGGGACGCGAGGAAAAATGAAAAACTGTTTTTT
.	few	TRBV3-1/TRBV3-2	TRBJ1-2	15	CASSPIGEGAYGYTF	TGTGCCAGCAGTCCAATCGGGGAAGGCGCCTATGGCTACACCTTC
.	.	TRBV15	TRBJ1-5	15	CATSRDRAAGQPQHF	TGTGCCACCAGCAGAGATCGGGCAGCAGGGCAGCCCCAGCATTTT
.	once	TRBV6-5	TRBJ1-6	15	CASSLPGTGDSPLHF	TGTGCCAGCAGCCTCCCCGGGACCGGGGATTCACCCCTCCACTTT
TRBD1	.	TRBV29-1	TRBJ2-2	20	CSVEDPKLPSPTGVTGELFF	TGCAGCGTTGAAGACCCGAAGCTGCCAAGCCCAACAGGGGTCACCGGGGAGCTGTTTTTT
.	.	TRBV5-4	TRBJ2-1	14	CASSLGGTEEKQFF	TGTGCCAGCAGCTTGGGGGGGACGGAGGAGAAGCAGTTCTTC
.	.	TRBV18	TRBJ1-1	15	CASSPVSITNTEAFF	TGTGCCAGCTCACCGGTATCGATAACGAACACTGAAGCTTTCTTT
.	.	TRBV6-5	TRBJ2-3	13	CASRGSSTDTQYF	TGTGCCAGCAGAGGTTCTAGCACAGATACGCAGTATTTT
.	.	TRBV6-5	TRBJ2-7	11	CASSSVVEQYF	TGTGCCAGCAGTTCAGTCGTCGAGCAGTACTTC
TRBD2	.	TRBV7-2	TRBJ2-5	18	CASSLILVSGGAKETQYF	TGTGCCAGCAGCTTAATACTTGTTAGCGGGGGGGCGAAGGAGACCCAGTACTTC
.	.	TRBV5-8	TRBJ2-5	14	CASSLAGGGATQYF	TGTGCCAGCAGCTTGGCCGGAGGGGGAGCGACCCAGTACTTC
.	.	TRBV27	TRBJ2-7	13	CASSTYPSYEQYF	TGTGCCAGCAGTACTTACCCCTCCTACGAGCAGTACTTC
.	.	TRBV6-5	TRBJ1-1	15	CAIRTPGRKNTEAFF	TGTGCCATCAGGACTCCGGGACGGAAGAACACTGAAGCTTTCTTT
.	.	TRBV7-9	TRBJ1-1	15	CASTMKEVLNTEAFF	TGTGCCAGCACCATGAAGGAGGTACTGAACACTGAAGCTTTCTTT
TRBD1	once	TRBV30	TRBJ1-1	13	CAWGRGLNTEAFF	TGTGCCTGGGGCAGGGGGCTGAACACTGAAGCTTTCTTT
.	few	TRBV7-2	TRBJ1-2	15	CASSLADRGGNGYTF	TGTGCCAGCAGCTTAGCGGATAGGGGCGGGAATGGCTACACCTTC